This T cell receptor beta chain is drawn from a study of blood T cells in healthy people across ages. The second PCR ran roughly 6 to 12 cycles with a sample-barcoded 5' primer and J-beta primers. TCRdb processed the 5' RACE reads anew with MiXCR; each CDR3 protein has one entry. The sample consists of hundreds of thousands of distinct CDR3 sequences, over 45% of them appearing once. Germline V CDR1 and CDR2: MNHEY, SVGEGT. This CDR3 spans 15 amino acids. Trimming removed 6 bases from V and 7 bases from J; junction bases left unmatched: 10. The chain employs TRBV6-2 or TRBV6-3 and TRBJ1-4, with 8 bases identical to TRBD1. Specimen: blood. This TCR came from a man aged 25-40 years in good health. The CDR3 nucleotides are TGTGCCAGCAGAATTGGGACAGGCGAAGGTGAAAAACTGTTTTTT. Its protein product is CASRIGTGEGEKLFF.